The TCR beta chain under discussion was sequenced for a study of PD-1 blockade in classical Hodgkin lymphoma. TCRdb keeps only in-frame clones here, not all; method: immunoSEQ multiplex PCR. This table has tens of thousands of clones, about 70% appearing once. Comments on this clone: Its cognate antigen is unknown.

Described time point: cycle 4 day 1 (C4D1), after 6 weeks of nivolumab. In every patient, relapse followed autologous stem cell transplantation, while exposure to brentuximab vedotin differed. Complete response, partial response or progressive disease were the best responses. Germline-derived CDR1 and CDR2 are SNHLY and FYNNEI. The CDR3 covers 15 residues. V was clipped by 3 bases and J by 0 bases, with 9 bases between them. Whole-study results and caveats: Relapsed/refractory patients reportedly had the lowest baseline TCR diversity, below newly diagnosed patients, who were below healthy donors. The diversity seen at baseline in complete responders resembled that of newly diagnosed patients.

The clonotype comes from a human donor with classical Hodgkin lymphoma. The chain is built from TRBV2 and TRBJ1-5; no definite D call. The sequencing here drew on peripheral blood mononuclear cells (PBMCs), taken before the fourth cycle of nivolumab. The CDR3 DNA is TGTGCCAGCAGTGATGAGGGCGATAGCAATCAGCCCCAGCATTTT. Protein sequence: CASSDEGDSNQPQHF.